These T cell receptor beta chains were read from a single sample in a study of OX40 agonist ivuxolimab in advanced cancers. Data came from immunoSEQ multiplex PCR; TCRdb stores just in-frame clones and leaves some out. The repertoire holds under 70,000 clones, 75% to 90% seen once, with less than 14% in the top ten. The sample here was CD4+ or CD8+ T cells sorted from blood, taken in a trial of the OX40 agonist ivuxolimab. Receptors originate from an adult with an advanced solid tumor such as melanoma, head and neck, liver or kidney cancer. Both conserved end residues are part of each CDR3. A D gene is named only where the DNA matches it firmly. Size values are once, few and many counts, or a class for expanded clones, and some rows have none.

v_call: TRBV4-2; j_call: TRBJ2-1; d_call: NA; clone_size: NA; cdr3_nt: TGTGCCAGCAGCCATTCCGACAGGCCAACCCGGTTCTTC; cdr3_aa: CASSHSDRPTRFF
v_call: TRBV28; j_call: TRBJ1-2; d_call: NA; clone_size: NA; cdr3_nt: TGTGCCAGCAGTTTATTAAGTAACTATGGCTACACCTTC; cdr3_aa: CASSLLSNYGYTF
v_call: TRBV18; j_call: TRBJ2-3; d_call: NA; clone_size: NA; cdr3_nt: TGTGCCAGCTCACCACCAGTACTAGTAGGAGATACGCAGTATTTT; cdr3_aa: CASSPPVLVGDTQYF
v_call: TRBV7-2; j_call: TRBJ2-5; d_call: TRBD1; clone_size: NA; cdr3_nt: TGTGCCAGCAGCCAAAGAGGGACAGAAGAGACCCAGTACTTC; cdr3_aa: CASSQRGTEETQYF
v_call: TRBV6-7; j_call: TRBJ2-2; d_call: TRBD2; clone_size: NA; cdr3_nt: TGTGCCAGCAGTGGGTCTAGCGGAGATAAGGGGGGGGAGCTGTTTTTT; cdr3_aa: CASSGSSGDKGGELFF
v_call: TRBV9; j_call: TRBJ2-1; d_call: TRBD2; clone_size: NA; cdr3_nt: TGTGCCAGCAGCGTAGGAAATAGCGGGATGGGCAATGAGCAGTTCTTC; cdr3_aa: CASSVGNSGMGNEQFF
v_call: TRBV6-6; j_call: TRBJ2-3; d_call: TRBD1; clone_size: NA; cdr3_nt: TGTGCCAGCCGTAGGGGCAGGGGGCTGACAGATACGCAGTATTTT; cdr3_aa: CASRRGRGLTDTQYF
v_call: TRBV7-3; j_call: TRBJ2-3; d_call: TRBD2; clone_size: NA; cdr3_nt: TGTGCCAGCAGCTTCACGACTAGCGGGAGTACAGATACGCAGTATTTT; cdr3_aa: CASSFTTSGSTDTQYF
v_call: TRBV2; j_call: TRBJ1-1; d_call: NA; clone_size: NA; cdr3_nt: TGTGCCAGCAGTATTAATGGGCCTCAAGCTTTCTTT; cdr3_aa: CASSINGPQAFF
v_call: TRBV5-1; j_call: TRBJ2-1; d_call: TRBD2; clone_size: NA; cdr3_nt: TGCGCCAGCAGCTTGAAAGCTAGCGGGACAGATGAGCAGTTCTTC; cdr3_aa: CASSLKASGTDEQFF
v_call: TRBV14; j_call: TRBJ2-1; d_call: TRBD2; clone_size: NA; cdr3_nt: TGTGCCAGCAGCTTTATTGGGACTAGCGGGAGGAAGGGCTCCTACAATGAGCAGTTCTTC; cdr3_aa: CASSFIGTSGRKGSYNEQFF
v_call: TRBV10-3; j_call: TRBJ1-2; d_call: TRBD1; clone_size: NA; cdr3_nt: TGTGCCATCAGTGAGTACCGGGACAGCCATCGGGGCTACACCTTC; cdr3_aa: CAISEYRDSHRGYTF
v_call: TRBV6-5; j_call: TRBJ1-4; d_call: NA; clone_size: NA; cdr3_nt: TGTGCCAGCAGTTACTCGATTGGGGCAACTAATGAAAAACTGTTTTTT; cdr3_aa: CASSYSIGATNEKLFF
v_call: TRBV11-2; j_call: TRBJ2-1; d_call: TRBD1; clone_size: NA; cdr3_nt: TGTGCCAGCACAGGGGGTCGAGTGGGCTACAATGAGCAGTTCTTC; cdr3_aa: CASTGGRVGYNEQFF
v_call: TRBV2; j_call: TRBJ2-7; d_call: NA; clone_size: NA; cdr3_nt: TGTGCCAGCTTATACAGCAGCGAGCAGTACTTC; cdr3_aa: CASLYSSEQYF
v_call: TRBV18; j_call: TRBJ2-4; d_call: NA; clone_size: NA; cdr3_nt: TGTGCCAGCTCACCACCTTCGGGGGCCCCGAACATTCAGTACTTC; cdr3_aa: CASSPPSGAPNIQYF
v_call: TRBV5-1; j_call: TRBJ2-3; d_call: NA; clone_size: NA; cdr3_nt: TGCGCCAGCAGCTTGTCAGATACGCAGTATTTT; cdr3_aa: CASSLSDTQYF
v_call: TRBV5-1; j_call: TRBJ2-2; d_call: TRBD2; clone_size: once; cdr3_nt: TGCGCCAGCAGCCTAACTGGGGCTAGCGGGAGCTACACCGGGGAGCTGTTTTTT; cdr3_aa: CASSLTGASGSYTGELFF
v_call: TRBV19; j_call: TRBJ2-1; d_call: TRBD1; clone_size: NA; cdr3_nt: TGTGCCAGTAGTCGACAGGGTTACAATGAGCAGTTCTTC; cdr3_aa: CASSRQGYNEQFF
v_call: TRBV7-9; j_call: TRBJ2-5; d_call: NA; clone_size: few; cdr3_nt: TGTGCCAGCAGCTTAGATCACCAGGGCCAGTACTTC; cdr3_aa: CASSLDHQGQYF
v_call: TRBV19; j_call: TRBJ1-2; d_call: NA; clone_size: few; cdr3_nt: TGTGCCAGTAGTATAGCTCGGACAGCGGGCTATGGCTACACCTTC; cdr3_aa: CASSIARTAGYGYTF
v_call: TRBV7-3; j_call: TRBJ2-5; d_call: TRBD2; clone_size: NA; cdr3_nt: TGTGCCAGCAGCTTCACTAGCGGGAGCTGGGAGACCCAGTACTTC; cdr3_aa: CASSFTSGSWETQYF
v_call: TRBV2; j_call: TRBJ2-7; d_call: NA; clone_size: NA; cdr3_nt: TGTGCCAGCAGGGCGGGTGGCTACGAGCAGTACTTC; cdr3_aa: CASRAGGYEQYF
v_call: TRBV11-3; j_call: TRBJ2-1; d_call: TRBD2; clone_size: once; cdr3_nt: TGTGCCAGCAGCTTTTCTCCTTCTAGCGGGGACTACAATGAGCAGTTCTTC; cdr3_aa: CASSFSPSSGDYNEQFF
v_call: TRBV5-4; j_call: TRBJ2-1; d_call: TRBD2; clone_size: NA; cdr3_nt: TGTGCCAGCAGCGCCCGAGCGGGGGTGACTTCCTACAATGAGCAGTTCTTC; cdr3_aa: CASSARAGVTSYNEQFF
v_call: TRBV7-9; j_call: TRBJ1-3; d_call: TRBD1; clone_size: once; cdr3_nt: TGCGCCAGCAGCTTCCCCCCAGGGGGCCTCTCCTCTGGAAACACCATATATTTT; cdr3_aa: CASSFPPGGLSSGNTIYF
v_call: TRBV6-5; j_call: TRBJ1-4; d_call: NA; clone_size: NA; cdr3_nt: TGTGCCAGCAGTACCCTTAATGAAAAACTGTTTTTT; cdr3_aa: CASSTLNEKLFF
v_call: TRBV1; j_call: TRBJ2-3; d_call: NA; clone_size: NA; cdr3_nt: TGCACCAGCAGCTACAGGGTGGGAGCGGGGGGGCCGAACCCCACAGATACGCAGTATTTT; cdr3_aa: CTSSYRVGAGGPNPTDTQYF
v_call: TRBV5-1; j_call: TRBJ1-6; d_call: TRBD1; clone_size: NA; cdr3_nt: TGCGCCAGCAGCTTGGGACAGGGGAATTCACCCCTCCACTTT; cdr3_aa: CASSLGQGNSPLHF
v_call: TRBV28; j_call: TRBJ2-2; d_call: NA; clone_size: NA; cdr3_nt: TGTGCCAGCAGGTGGGCAGGCGCAGCTAACACCGGGGAGCTGTTTTTT; cdr3_aa: CASRWAGAANTGELFF
v_call: TRBV7-3; j_call: TRBJ2-3; d_call: TRBD2; clone_size: NA; cdr3_nt: TGTGCCAGCAGCTTACTAGCGGGAGGGTTGACAGATACGCAGTATTTT; cdr3_aa: CASSLLAGGLTDTQYF
v_call: TRBV7-9; j_call: TRBJ2-2; d_call: TRBD1; clone_size: NA; cdr3_nt: TGTGCCAGCAGCTTATTGCAGGGGGCGGCCGGGGAGCTGTTTTTT; cdr3_aa: CASSLLQGAAGELFF
v_call: TRBV4-2; j_call: TRBJ2-4; d_call: NA; clone_size: NA; cdr3_nt: TGTGCCAGCAGCCAAGGATCAGGGGGGTGGGACATTCAGTACTTC; cdr3_aa: CASSQGSGGWDIQYF
v_call: TRBV7-8; j_call: TRBJ2-2; d_call: NA; clone_size: NA; cdr3_nt: TGTGCCAGCAGCTTAGTTCGGGATCACACCGGGGAGCTGTTTTTT; cdr3_aa: CASSLVRDHTGELFF
v_call: TRBV15; j_call: TRBJ1-6; d_call: NA; clone_size: NA; cdr3_nt: TGTGCCACCAGCAGAGGGGGATCCTCTAATTCACCCCTCCACTTT; cdr3_aa: CATSRGGSSNSPLHF
v_call: TRBV18; j_call: TRBJ1-2; d_call: NA; clone_size: NA; cdr3_nt: TGTGCCAGCTCACCAACACGGGAAGAGGGTCGCGGTGGCTACACCTTC; cdr3_aa: CASSPTREEGRGGYTF
v_call: TRBV11-3; j_call: TRBJ2-2; d_call: TRBD2; clone_size: NA; cdr3_nt: TGTGCCAGCAGCGTGGGCGGAGGCGGGAGATCCGGGGAGCTGTTTTTT; cdr3_aa: CASSVGGGGRSGELFF
v_call: TRBV7-9; j_call: TRBJ1-2; d_call: NA; clone_size: NA; cdr3_nt: TGTGCCAGCAGCTTAGCTGGGTATGGCTACACCTTC; cdr3_aa: CASSLAGYGYTF
v_call: TRBV6-4; j_call: TRBJ2-3; d_call: NA; clone_size: NA; cdr3_nt: TGTGCCAGCACCCAAAAGAGGTCTAGCAGGCCAGATACGCAGTATTTT; cdr3_aa: CASTQKRSSRPDTQYF
v_call: TRBV14; j_call: TRBJ2-7; d_call: NA; clone_size: once; cdr3_nt: TGTGCCAGCAGCCAGCGGATTGTTGGTGAGCAGTACTTC; cdr3_aa: CASSQRIVGEQYF